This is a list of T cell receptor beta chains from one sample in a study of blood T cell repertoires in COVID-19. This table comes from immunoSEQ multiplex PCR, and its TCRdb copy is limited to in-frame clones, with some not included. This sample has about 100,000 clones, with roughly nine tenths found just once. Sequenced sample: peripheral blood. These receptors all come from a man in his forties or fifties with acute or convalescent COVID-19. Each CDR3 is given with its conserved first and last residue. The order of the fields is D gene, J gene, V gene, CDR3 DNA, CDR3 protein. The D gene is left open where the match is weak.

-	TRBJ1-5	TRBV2	TGTGCCAGCAGTGAATTCATTAGCAATCAGCCCCAGCATTTT	CASSEFISNQPQHF
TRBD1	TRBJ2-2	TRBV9	TGTGCCAGCAGCGCTCAAAGACAGGGTATTACCGGGGAGCTGTTTTTT	CASSAQRQGITGELFF
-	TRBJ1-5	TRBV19	TGTGCCAGTAGTGAGGAAGGACGGCTCCGGGGACAGCCCCAGCATTTT	CASSEEGRLRGQPQHF
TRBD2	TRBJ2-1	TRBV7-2	TGTGCCAGCAGCTTAGCGATACTAGCGGGGGAGGGCAATGAGCAGTTCTTC	CASSLAILAGEGNEQFF
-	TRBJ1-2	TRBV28	TGTGCCAGCAGTCCCCCGGGAGTCAATCTCTATGGCTACACCTTC	CASSPPGVNLYGYTF
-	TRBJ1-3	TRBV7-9	TGTGCCAGCAGCTTAGTTTCCGCAATCAGGGGAAACACCATATATTTT	CASSLVSAIRGNTIYF
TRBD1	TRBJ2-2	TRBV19	TGTGCCAGTAGTCCACGACAGGGCCCGGCCGGGGAGCTGTTTTTT	CASSPRQGPAGELFF
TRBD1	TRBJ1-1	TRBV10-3	TGTGCCATCAGGCGACAGGGAGAGGCCACTGAAGCTTTCTTT	CAIRRQGEATEAFF
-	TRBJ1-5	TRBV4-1	TGCGCCAGCAGCCAAGCTGCAGGGTTTAGCAATCAGCCCCAGCATTTT	CASSQAAGFSNQPQHF
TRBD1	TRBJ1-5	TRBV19	TGTGCCAGTAGTATCACAGGGGGCAATCAGCCCCAGCATTTT	CASSITGGNQPQHF
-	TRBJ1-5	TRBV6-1	TGTGCCAGCAGTGAAGAGCAGGGAAGCAATCAGCCCCAGCATTTT	CASSEEQGSNQPQHF
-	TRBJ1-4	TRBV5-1	TGCGCCAGCAGCTTGCCAGGGTACAGTGAAAAACTGTTTTTT	CASSLPGYSEKLFF
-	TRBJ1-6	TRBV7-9	TGTGCCAGCAGCCGGTCGCTGTATAATTCACCCCTCCACTTT	CASSRSLYNSPLHF
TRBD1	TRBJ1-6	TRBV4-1	TGCGCCAGCAGCCAAGTGGCCGGGACAGGGTTAGATTCACCCCTCCACTTT	CASSQVAGTGLDSPLHF